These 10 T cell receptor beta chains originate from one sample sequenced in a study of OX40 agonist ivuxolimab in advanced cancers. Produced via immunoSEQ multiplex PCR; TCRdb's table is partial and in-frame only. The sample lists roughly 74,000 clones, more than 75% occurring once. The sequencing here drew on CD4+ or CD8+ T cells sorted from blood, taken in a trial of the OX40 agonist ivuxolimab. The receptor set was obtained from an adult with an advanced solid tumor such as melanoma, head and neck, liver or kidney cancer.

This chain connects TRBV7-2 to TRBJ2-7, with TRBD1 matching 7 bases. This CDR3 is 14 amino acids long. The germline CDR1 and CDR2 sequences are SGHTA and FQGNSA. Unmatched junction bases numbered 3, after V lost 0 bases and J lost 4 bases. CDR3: CASSLATGQYEQYF. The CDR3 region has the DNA TGTGCCAGCAGCTTAGCGACAGGGCAATACGAGCAGTACTTC.

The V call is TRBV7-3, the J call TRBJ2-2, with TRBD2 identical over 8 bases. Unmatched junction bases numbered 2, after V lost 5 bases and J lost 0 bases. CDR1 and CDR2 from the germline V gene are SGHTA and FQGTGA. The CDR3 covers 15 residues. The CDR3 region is CASSMGLANTGELFF. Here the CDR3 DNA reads TGTGCCAGCAGCATGGGACTAGCGAACACCGGGGAGCTGTTTTTT. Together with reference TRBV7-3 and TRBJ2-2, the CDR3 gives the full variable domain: GAGVSQTPSNKVTEKGKYVELRCDPISGHTALYWYRQSLGQGPEFLIYFQGTGAADDSGLPNDRFFAVRPEGSVSTLKIQRTERGDSAVYLCASSMGLANTGELFFGEGSRLTVL.

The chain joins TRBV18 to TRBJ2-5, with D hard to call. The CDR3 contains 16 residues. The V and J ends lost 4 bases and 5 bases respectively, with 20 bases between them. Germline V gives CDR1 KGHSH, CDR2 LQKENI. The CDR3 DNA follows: TGTGCCAGCTCACACACCACGGCTCCCGACCGGGAGACCCAGTACTTC. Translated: CASSHTTAPDRETQYF. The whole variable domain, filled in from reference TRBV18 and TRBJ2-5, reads NAGVMQNPRHLVRRRGQEARLRCSPMKGHSHVYWYRQLPEEGLKFMVYLQKENIIDESGMPKERFSAEFPKEGPSILRIQQVVRGDSAAYFCASSHTTAPDRETQYFGPGTRLLVL.

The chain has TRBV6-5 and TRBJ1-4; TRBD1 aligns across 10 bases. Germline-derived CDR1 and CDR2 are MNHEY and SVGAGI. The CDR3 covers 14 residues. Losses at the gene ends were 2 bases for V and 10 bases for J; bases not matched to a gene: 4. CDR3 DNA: TGTGCCAGCAGTTACGGACAGGGGGTAGGAAAACTGTTTTTT. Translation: CASSYGQGVGKLFF.

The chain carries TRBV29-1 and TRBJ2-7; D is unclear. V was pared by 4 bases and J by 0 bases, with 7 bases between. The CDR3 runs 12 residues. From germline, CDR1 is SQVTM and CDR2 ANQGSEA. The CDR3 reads CSVAKSSYEQYF. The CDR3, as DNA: TGCAGCGTTGCTAAAAGCTCCTACGAGCAGTACTTC.

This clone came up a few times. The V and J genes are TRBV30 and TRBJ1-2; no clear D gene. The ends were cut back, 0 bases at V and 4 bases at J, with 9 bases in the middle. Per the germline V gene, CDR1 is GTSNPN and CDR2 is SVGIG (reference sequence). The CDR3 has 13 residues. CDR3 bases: TGTGCCTGGAGTGTACGCGGGGTCTATGGCTACACCTTC. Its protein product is CAWSVRGVYGYTF. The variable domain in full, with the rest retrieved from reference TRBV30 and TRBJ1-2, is SQTIHQWPATLVQPVGSPLSLECTVEGTSNPNLYWYRQAAGRGLQLLFYSVGIGQISSEVPQNLSASRPQDRQFILSSKKLLLSDSGFYLCAWSVRGVYGYTFGSGTRLTVV.

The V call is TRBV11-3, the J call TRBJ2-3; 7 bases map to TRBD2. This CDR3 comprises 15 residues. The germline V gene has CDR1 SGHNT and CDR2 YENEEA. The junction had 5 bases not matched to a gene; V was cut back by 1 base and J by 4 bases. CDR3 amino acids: CASSLGDYGADTQYF. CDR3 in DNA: TGTGCCAGCAGCTTAGGGGACTACGGGGCAGATACGCAGTATTTT.

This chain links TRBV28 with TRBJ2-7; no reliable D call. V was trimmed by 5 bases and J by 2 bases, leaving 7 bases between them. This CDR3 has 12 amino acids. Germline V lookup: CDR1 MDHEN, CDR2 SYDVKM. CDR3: CASSTTPYEQYF. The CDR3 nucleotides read TGTGCCAGCAGTACGACCCCCTACGAGCAGTACTTC.

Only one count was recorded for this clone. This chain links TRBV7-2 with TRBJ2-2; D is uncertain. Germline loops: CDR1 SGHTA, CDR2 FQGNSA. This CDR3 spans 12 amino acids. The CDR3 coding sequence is TGTGGTTCCCGAGCGAACACCGGGGAGCTGTTTTTT. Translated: CGSRANTGELFF.

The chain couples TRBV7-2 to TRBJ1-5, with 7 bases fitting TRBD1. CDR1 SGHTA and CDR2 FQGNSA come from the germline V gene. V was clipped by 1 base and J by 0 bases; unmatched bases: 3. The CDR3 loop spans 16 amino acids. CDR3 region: CASSLVHRGSNQPQHF. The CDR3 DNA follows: TGTGCCAGCAGCTTAGTTCACAGGGGTAGCAATCAGCCCCAGCATTTT.